Below are 31 T cell receptor beta chains sequenced from a single sample in a study of cytomegalovirus exposure and HLA in healthy donors. PCR was performed using 60 Vbeta and 13 Jbeta primers. TCRdb's copy holds only in-frame clones and misses some; the assay was immunoSEQ multiplex PCR. The sample lists 140,000 or so clones, around a tenth occurring once. Specimen: PBMCs. The source is a male donor in good health and CMV-seronegative.

This clone was seen a handful of times. This sequence joins TRBV4-2 and TRBJ2-7, with TRBD2 matching over 8 bases. With V trimmed by 4 bases and J by 2 bases, 7 bases remained unmatched. The CDR3 sequence is 15 residues long. Germline V gene lookup returns CDR1 LGHNA and CDR2 YNFKEQ. CDR3 in amino acids: CASSPLSGGPYEQYF. CDR3 DNA sequence: TGTGCCAGCAGCCCCTTGAGCGGGGGTCCCTACGAGCAGTACTTC.

This clone has more than one count but fewer than ten. As DNA, the CDR3 is TGCAAAAAGGGGTCGCACACTGAAGCTTTCTTT. Translated: CKKGSHTEAFF. The chain is built from TRBV20-1 and TRBJ1-1; the D gene is possibly TRBD1 (5 bases). The germline V gene has CDR1 DFQATT and CDR2 SNEGSKA (reference sequence). This CDR3 comprises 11 residues.

This rearrangement joins TRBV6-5 to TRBJ1-2; D gene uncertain. Trimming pared 6 bases from V and 4 bases from J, leaving 12 bases between. Germline lookup yields CDR1 MNHEY and CDR2 SVGAGI. The CDR3 runs 13 residues. CDR3 coding DNA: TGTGCCAGCAGCCCAAGAGCAGGCTATGGCTACACCTTC. The encoded protein is CASSPRAGYGYTF.

The J gene is TRBJ1-1, the V gene TRBV15; D gene uncertain. Germline CDR1 and CDR2: LNHNV and YYDKDF (reference sequence). Trimming took off 1 base at V and 2 bases at J, with 5 bases between the two ends. The CDR3 is 13 residues long. CDR3 protein: CATSRVGNTEAFF. The CDR3 DNA is TGTGCCACCAGCAGAGTCGGTAACACTGAAGCTTTCTTT. Together with reference TRBV15 and TRBJ1-1, the CDR3 gives the full variable domain: DAMVIQNPRYQVTQFGKPVTLSCSQTLNHNVMYWYQQKSSQAPKLLFHYYDKDFNNEADTPDNFQSRRPNTSFCFLDIRSPGLGDTAMYLCATSRVGNTEAFFGQGTRLTVV.

Worth noting for this clone: Other DNA sequences in this sample translate to the same CDR3. V is TRBV18 and J is TRBJ1-1; perhaps TRBD1 as D (6 bases). With 6 bases removed from V and 0 bases from J, the gap between germline ends came to 23 bases. Germline lookup yields CDR1 KGHSH and CDR2 LQKENI. The CDR3 consists of 18 residues. The CDR3 DNA reads TGTGCCAGCTCCCCCCAGACACAGGGTGGGTCCATGAACACTGAAGCTTTCTTT. Amino acids: CASSPQTQGGSMNTEAFF.

The chain joins TRBV5-1 to TRBJ2-1, with 9 bases matching TRBD2. Germline V lookup: CDR1 SGHRS, CDR2 YFSETQ. V gave up 1 base and J gave up 2 bases; unmatched junction bases: 1. The CDR3 is 15 amino acids. The chain's CDR3 is CASSLTSGPYNEQFF. The CDR3 coding sequence is TGCGCCAGCAGCTTGACTAGCGGGCCCTACAATGAGCAGTTCTTC.

The V and J genes are TRBV9 and TRBJ2-7; the D gene is possibly TRBD1 (6 bases). Germline assignment: CDR1 SGDLS and CDR2 YYNGEE. This CDR3 spans 14 amino acids. V was shortened by 3 bases and J by 2 bases, with 12 bases between the two germline ends. DNA for the CDR3: TGTGCCAGCAGCGGATTCCAGGGGCCCTACGAGCAGTACTTC. This translates into CASSGFQGPYEQYF.

This clone was found once. J is TRBJ2-7 and V is TRBV15, with D possibly TRBD1 on 6 matching bases. V dropped 6 bases and J dropped 0 bases, with 12 bases sitting between them. CDR3 length: 14 residues. Germline CDR1 is LNHNV and CDR2 is YYDKDF (reference sequence). CDR3 residues: CATRRTTGSYEQYF. CDR3 bases: TGTGCCACCAGGAGGACGACAGGCTCCTACGAGCAGTACTTC.

The V and J genes are TRBV6-1 and TRBJ2-7, with 9 bases matching TRBD2. The V gene end was trimmed by 1 base and the J gene end by 6 bases; junction bases not matched to a gene: 7. Germline V gives CDR1 MNHNS, CDR2 SASEGT. The CDR3 has 15 amino acids. The CDR3 region is CASSEEASGASEQYF. CDR3 coding DNA: TGTGCCAGCAGTGAAGAGGCTAGCGGGGCCTCCGAGCAGTACTTC.

This clone has a handful of counts. At one end the junction does not follow the germline gene, possibly because of a read error. The genes are TRBV9 and TRBJ2-7, with TRBD2 matching 8 bases. Looked up from germline, CDR1 is SGDLS and CDR2 is YYNGEE. The CDR3 runs 15 residues. CDR3 in amino acids: CASSPSGSFSHEQYF. Written as DNA, the CDR3 is TGTGCCAGCAGCCCCAGCGGGAGTTTCTCCCACGAGCAGTACTTC.

Of note for this clone: A far larger clone is one base from this, pointing to a likely read error. Other DNA sequences from this sample encode an identical CDR3 as well. The J gene is TRBJ1-1, the V gene TRBV19; D unclear. Germline V gene lookup returns CDR1 LNHDA and CDR2 SQIVND (reference sequence). The CDR3 is 10 amino acids. Written as DNA, the CDR3 is TGTGCAAGTGGAGGGTTTGAAGCTTTCTTT. Translating gives CASGGFEAFF.

The V gene is TRBV28, the J gene TRBJ2-7, with a tentative D call TRBD1 (6 bases). CDR3 length equals 14 residues. Looked up from germline, CDR1 is MDHEN and CDR2 is SYDVKM. V gave up 7 bases and J gave up 1 base, with 14 bases separating them. The DNA for the CDR3 is TGTGCCAGCAACCCTGACAGGTATTCCTACGAGCAGTACTTC. This translates into CASNPDRYSYEQYF.

The chain links TRBV27 to TRBJ2-7; a weak D match, TRBD1 (6 bases). CDR1 is MNHEY and CDR2 is SMNVEV in the germline V gene (reference sequence). V was cut by 3 bases and J by 3 bases, with 9 bases left in between. This CDR3 contains 13 residues. The DNA of the CDR3 is TGTGCCAGCAGTTTTGGACAGTTCTACGAGCAGTACTTC. This gives the protein CASSFGQFYEQYF.

This clone was seen a few times. The chain employs TRBV29-1 and TRBJ2-5; TRBD2 matches 10 bases. The CDR3 is 13 amino acids. From germline, CDR1 is SQVTM and CDR2 ANQGSEA. V was pared by 6 bases and J by 1 base, with 2 bases of the junction left unmatched. CDR3 sequence: CSVLAGVQETQYF. In nucleotides, the CDR3 is TGCAGCGTGCTAGCGGGGGTCCAAGAGACCCAGTACTTC.

This clone was seen a handful of times. The J gene is TRBJ1-2, the V gene TRBV28; 7 bases fit TRBD1. Germline loops: CDR1 MDHEN, CDR2 SYDVKM. J was trimmed by 0 bases and V by 6 bases; bases with no gene match: 4. CDR3 length: 14 amino acids. The chain's CDR3 is CASRTGPANYGYTF. In nucleotides, the CDR3 is TGTGCCAGCAGGACAGGGCCAGCTAACTATGGCTACACCTTC.

This clone has only a few counts. Other DNA sequences from this sample encode an identical CDR3 as well. This chain connects TRBV5-6 to TRBJ1-2; D perhaps matches TRBD1 (6 bases). The CDR3 length is 18 residues. Per the germline V gene, CDR1 is SGHDT and CDR2 is YYEEEE. V lost 7 bases and J 2 bases, leaving 27 bases between the germline ends. CDR3 in amino acids: CASRSVGARGHLNYGYTF. The CDR3 region has the DNA TGTGCCAGCCGCTCTGTGGGAGCCCGGGGACACTTAAACTATGGCTACACCTTC.

Notes on this clone: At one end, the junction sequence differs from germline, possibly due to a read error. The chain combines TRBV5-4 with TRBJ2-3; 10 bases are shared with TRBD1. The V gene's germline CDR1 is SGHNT and CDR2 YYREEE (reference sequence). This CDR3 is built from 16 residues. CDR3 amino acids: CASSSPPGQGPDTQYF. CDR3 sequence (DNA): TGTGCCAGCAGCTCGCCTCCGGGACAGGGGCCAGATACACAGTATTTT. The full variable domain, in which reference TRBV5-4 and TRBJ2-3 provide the parts outside the CDR3, is ETGVTQSPTHLIKTRGQQVTLRCSSQSGHNTVSWYQQALGQGPQFIFQYYREEENGRGNFPPRFSGLQFPNYSSELNVNALELDDSALYLCASSSPPGQGPDTQYFGPGTRLTVL.

This clone was seen more than once but under ten times. The chain links TRBV6-6 to TRBJ1-2; 7 bases are shared with TRBD1. The trim removed 6 bases at V and 4 bases at J, leaving 8 bases unmatched. The germline V gene has CDR1 MNHNY and CDR2 SVGAGI (reference sequence). The CDR3 consists of 14 residues. Here the CDR3 DNA reads TGTGCCAGCAGCCTCGGACAGGTTCTCTATGGCTACACCTTC. It codes for CASSLGQVLYGYTF.

The rearrangement links TRBV5-6 to TRBJ2-1; tentatively, D is TRBD1 (5 bases). The CDR3 covers 15 residues. CDR1 is SGHDT and CDR2 is YYEEEE in the germline V gene. Between the trimmed V and J ends, which lost 6 bases and 0 bases, there was a span of 13 bases. The CDR3 loop reads CASKVGPGSYNEQFF. The CDR3 DNA follows: TGTGCCAGCAAGGTGGGGCCGGGCTCCTACAATGAGCAGTTCTTC.

This clone was counted between two and nine times. The chain is built from TRBV7-2 and TRBJ1-1; 7 bases match TRBD1. V was clipped by 1 base and J by 6 bases; unmatched bases: 5. The CDR3 is 14 residues long. Germline CDR1 and CDR2: SGHTA and FQGNSA. Written as DNA, the CDR3 is TGTGCCAGCAGCTTAGAACAGGGGAGAGCTGAAGCTTTCTTT. Its protein is CASSLEQGRAEAFF.

This clone has only a few counts. The chain is built from TRBV9 and TRBJ1-3, with unresolved D. CDR1 is SGDLS, CDR2 YYNGEE, per germline. V lost 0 bases, J lost 3 bases, and 13 bases lay in between. CDR3 size: 16 residues. This CDR3 is CASSVESAELGNTIYF. The CDR3 nucleotides read TGTGCCAGCAGCGTAGAGTCCGCCGAGCTTGGAAACACCATATATTTT.

The table lists this clone with a few counts. The chain combines TRBV7-8 with TRBJ1-5, with 10 bases lining up with TRBD1. This CDR3 is built from 18 residues. Germline V gene lookup returns CDR1 SGHVS and CDR2 FQNEAQ. V dropped 2 bases and J dropped 0; count of bases not matched to a gene: 7. The CDR3 coding sequence is TGTGCCAGCAGCTTAAGACAGGGGGCTGCGTATAGCAATCAGCCCCAGCATTTT. It specifies CASSLRQGAAYSNQPQHF. The full variable domain, rest sourced from reference TRBV7-8 and TRBJ1-5, is GAGVSQSPRYKVAKRGQDVALRCDPISGHVSLFWYQQALGQGPEFLTYFQNEAQLDKSGLPSDRFFAERPEGSVSTLKIQRTQQEDSAVYLCASSLRQGAAYSNQPQHFGDGTRLSIL.

This clone was picked up a small number of times. The V call is TRBV4-3, the J call TRBJ2-5; 11 bases are a match to TRBD2. The CDR3 spans 15 residues. The trim removed 1 base at V and 4 bases at J, leaving 2 bases unmatched. Germline CDR1 is LGHNA and CDR2 is YSLEER. CDR3 in amino acids: CASSQGLAGGETQYF. As DNA, the CDR3 is TGCGCCAGCAGCCAAGGGCTAGCGGGAGGAGAGACCCAGTACTTC.

This clone was observed a handful of times. The chain employs TRBV4-1 and TRBJ2-3; 8 bases fit TRBD2. The ends lost 8 bases at V and 2 bases at J; junction bases unmatched: 9. Germline CDR1 reads MGHRA; CDR2 reads YSYEKL. This CDR3 region has 15 residues. The CDR3 DNA reads TGCGCCAGCCGCGCTACGGGAGGGTTCACAGATACGCAGTATTTT. This sequence encodes CASRATGGFTDTQYF.

The rearrangement links TRBV5-1 to TRBJ2-3, with 8 bases matching TRBD2. The CDR3 extends over 14 amino acids. The V and J ends lost 6 bases and 4 bases, in that order; junction bases with no gene match: 7. Germline CDR1 SGHRS, CDR2 YFSETQ. CDR3 residues: CASTPSGGPDTQYF. CDR3 nucleotides: TGCGCCAGCACGCCAAGCGGGGGCCCAGATACGCAGTATTTT.

The table lists this clone with a few counts. This chain links TRBV7-8 with TRBJ1-1; D not certain. Germline-derived CDR1 and CDR2 are SGHVS and FQNEAQ. V was trimmed by 7 bases and J by 5 bases, leaving 14 bases between them. The CDR3 contains 13 residues. The CDR3 loop is CASTLRERTEAFF. CDR3 coding DNA: TGTGCCAGCACCCTAAGGGAGCGGACTGAAGCTTTCTTT.

This clone has a handful of counts. The chain is built from TRBV4-2 and TRBJ1-2; 12 nucleotides line up with TRBD1. CDR3 length equals 19 residues. Trimming cost V 1 base and J 3 bases; bases outside gene matches: 12. From germline, CDR1 is LGHNA and CDR2 YNFKEQ. Written as DNA, the CDR3 is TGTGCCAGCAGCCAAGTTGGGACAGGGGGCGCGTTGAATGACTATGGCTACACCTTC. The encoded protein is CASSQVGTGGALNDYGYTF.

V and J are TRBV7-2 and TRBJ1-1, with D possibly being TRBD1 (5 bases). This CDR3 is built from 14 residues. CDR1 is SGHTA, CDR2 FQGNSA, per germline. Trimming took off 6 bases at V and 1 base at J, with 12 bases between the two ends. The CDR3 here is CASRTPGQNTEAFF. The CDR3 DNA reads TGTGCCAGCAGGACACCTGGACAGAACACTGAAGCTTTCTTT.

This chain uses TRBV19 with TRBJ1-2; 7 bases are shared with TRBD1. CDR3 length equals 15 residues. With 3 bases clipped from V and 6 bases from J, the junction kept 10 bases outside the gene matches. From germline, CDR1 is LNHDA and CDR2 SQIVND (reference sequence). The CDR3 loop reads CASSIGGGAVHGYTF. The CDR3 DNA reads TGTGCCAGTAGTATCGGAGGGGGCGCGGTCCATGGCTACACCTTC.

This clone was seen a handful of times. This chain joins TRBV7-9 and TRBJ1-1; 7 nucleotides line up with TRBD1. The CDR3 spans 19 residues. Germline CDR1 and CDR2: SEHNR and FQNEAQ (reference sequence). V shed 9 bases and J 4 bases; nucleotides not matched to a gene: 26. CDR3 protein: CASTRPYLEGALGVTEAFF. The CDR3 nucleotides read TGTGCCAGTACGAGGCCTTATCTCGAGGGGGCCCTCGGGGTCACTGAAGCTTTCTTT.

This clone was found a few times. The V call is TRBV5-1, the J call TRBJ2-7; TRBD1 matches at 10 bases. The CDR3 has 15 residues. Germline values: CDR1 SGHRS, CDR2 YFSETQ. Germline trimming cut 5 bases from V and 5 bases from J; bases unmatched to any gene: 10. The CDR3 DNA reads as TGCGCCAGCAGGGTGGGGACAGGGGTTTCCAACGAGCAGTACTTC. Translating it yields CASRVGTGVSNEQYF. Looking up the rest from reference TRBV5-1 and TRBJ2-7 gives the full variable domain: KAGVTQTPRYLIKTRGQQVTLSCSPISGHRSVSWYQQTPGQGLQFLFEYFSETQRNKGNFPGRFSGRQFSNSRSEMNVSTLELGDSALYLCASRVGTGVSNEQYFGPGTRLTVT.